The present T cell receptor (beta chain) was sequenced within a study of T cell responses to AZD1222 COVID-19 vaccine. Study results and limitations: Mostly white British, mostly female donors; authors suggested clonal diversity may be underestimated. Unmutated variant regions reportedly attract nearly half of all spike-specific TCRs.

J was trimmed by 0 bases and V by 6 bases; bases with no gene match: 11. Per germline, CDR1 LNHDA and CDR2 SQIVND (reference sequence). The CDR3 runs 16 residues. Pooled in the analysis were second doses at about 4 or about 12 weeks. In regard to this clone: As yet, its antigen is unknown.

Repertoires were generated with immunoSEQ multiplex PCR, while TCRdb's copy carries only in-frame clones and drops some. Here the sample spans 150,000 to 190,000 clones, more than 75% being singletons. The clonotype was recovered from an adult who received the AZD1222 COVID-19 vaccine. The source material was peripheral blood, sampled 28 days after the second AZD1222 dose. The chain carries TRBV19 and TRBJ2-7, with 7 nucleotides matching TRBD2. The CDR3 DNA follows: TGTGCCAGTAGCCCAATTGGGGGAGGGAGCTCCTACGAGCAGTACTTC. Its protein product is CASSPIGGGSSYEQYF.